This record concerns one T cell receptor (beta chain) sequence. Its antigen is still unknown. The record has no base qualities; no much larger clone is one base away. The data were obtained in a study of blood T cell repertoires in COVID-19 (dated by TCRdb to the early 2020s). Regarding the study in general: Recovered participants in ImmuneRACE Cohort 3 were defined as having two consecutive negative NP/OP PCR tests, clearance from a healthcare professional, or resolution of symptoms. Collaborator samples came from the United States, Italy and Spain and covered acute and convalescent phases of COVID-19. The prospective study material was composed of cDNA or gDNA derived from T cells, B-cell-depleted T cells, or PBMCs. The dataset comprised deeply sampled blood TCRbeta repertoires from subjects exposed to, actively infected with, or recovered from COVID-19. The repertoires were released in a freely available public database meant as a resource for research on the immune response to SARS-CoV-2. The samples were drawn from the first 160 participants of the ongoing ImmuneRACE study and from 1,254 subjects provided by 6 global collaborators. A de-identified subject ID, COVID-19 status, age in years and sex were almost always included in the sample metadata. Where available, HLA class I and class II types were obtained from metadata supplied by the sample provider rather than from assay-based typing. Summary of the overall study and its limitations: The quantity of clinical and demographic metadata differed by source and by participant and was supplied without curation.

V gives up 0 bases and J gives up 0 bases, and the segment between their germline ends measures 6 bases. For CDR1 and CDR2, the germline V gene (reference sequence) lists LNHNV and YYDKDF. The cysteine opens and the phenylalanine closes a CDR3 of 15 amino acids. Only CDR3 DNA remains: 45 bases, in frame from the first base. Participants in the prospective study were aged roughly 18 to 100 years, lived in approximately 26 United States geographic areas, and enrolled through a virtual design. In the prospective study, participants were assigned to cohorts based on the clinical history participants reported in a screening survey and a study questionnaire. Each participant in the prospective study had whole blood, serum and a nasopharyngeal or oropharyngeal swab collected by mobile phlebotomists. Participants in the prospective study had the option to provide additional blood draws and questionnaires over an approximately 2-month period. Prospective study blood samples were shipped either frozen or at room temperature before DNA extraction.

The immunoSEQ Assay, a bias-controlled multiplex PCR, was used to amplify TCRbeta CDR3 regions from genomic DNA. The source study handled its data this way. The number of nucleated cells in each sample was estimated from the amplification of reference gene primers within the assay. Sequence reads were collapsed and filtered to measure the absolute abundance of every unique TCRbeta CDR3 rearrangement. For each sample, productive Simpson clonality was calculated as the square root of Simpson's diversity index across productive rearrangements. Here the immuneACCESS table is served through TCRdb, limited to in-frame sequences with V and J called. Missing clones are a known gap in these copies; in checked studies unresolved V genes cover under half, and the rest lacks a known reason. That table supplies the V and J calls and clone size; D and trimming were determined from the DNA. This sample is represented by some 300,000 clones; 88% of them were singletons. The ten largest clonotypes hold 2% to 2.5% of the sample.

This receptor was taken from an older woman in a cohort exposed to, infected with or recovered from COVID-19 (not recorded which). The sequenced sample was PBMCs or T cells enriched from blood (not recorded which). The sequence is built from TRBV15 and TRBJ1-3; no D segment can be confidently identified. The nucleotide sequence reads as follows: TGTGCCACCAGCAGAGAGGACTTCTCTGGAAACACCATATATTTT. It translates as CATSREDFSGNTIYF.